These T cell receptor beta chains were read from a single sample in a study of shared clonotypes between healthy human individuals. The data were produced by immunoSEQ multiplex PCR, yet TCRdb's version contains in-frame clones alone and is incomplete. This table holds about 300,000 clones, approximately 74% found once. Sequenced: memory CD4+ T cells sorted from blood. The receptors were sampled from a man aged 30 to 39 in good health. CDR3s include the opening cysteine and the closing phenylalanine or tryptophan. The D gene is left open where the match is weak. The size field is filled for only some rows; it gives once, few, many or a size class.

clone_size,d_call,v_call,j_call,cdr3_nt,cdr3_aa
.,.,TRBV12-5,TRBJ2-3,TGTGCTAGTGGTTTGGACGGTCGGACCACGCAGTATTTT,CASGLDGRTTQYF
many,TRBD1,TRBV5-1,TRBJ2-1,TGCGCCAGCAGCTTGGGCCAGGGGGTCTACAATGAGCAGTTCTTC,CASSLGQGVYNEQFF
few,.,TRBV6-1,TRBJ1-2,TGTGCCAGCAGCCACCGAAACTATGGCTACACCTTC,CASSHRNYGYTF
.,TRBD1,TRBV15,TRBJ1-5,TGTGCCACCAGCAGTCATACAGGGGCAGGTATTCAGCCCCAGCATTTT,CATSSHTGAGIQPQHF
.,.,TRBV5-6,TRBJ2-3,TGTGCCAGCAGCGTAGGACTCCCAGTACGTAATACGCAGTATTTT,CASSVGLPVRNTQYF
.,.,TRBV6-6,TRBJ1-5,TGTGCCAGCAGTTACTCTTCCGCTACAGGGTCACGGCCCCAGCATTTT,CASSYSSATGSRPQHF
.,.,TRBV27,TRBJ1-2,TGTGCCAGCAGTATTAAAAAGGGGATTGGGGGCTACACCTTC,CASSIKKGIGGYTF
few,.,TRBV18,TRBJ1-5,TGTGCCAGCTCACCAGATTATAGCAATCAGCCCCAGCATTTT,CASSPDYSNQPQHF
.,.,TRBV5-1,TRBJ1-4,TGCGCCAGCAGCGGGGACCATATGAGGGAAAAACTGTTTTTT,CASSGDHMREKLFF
.,.,TRBV5-1,TRBJ2-1,TGCGCCAGCAGCTTGGTGACGGGCACCCGCAATGAGCAGTTCTTC,CASSLVTGTRNEQFF
few,.,TRBV5-1,TRBJ1-1,TGCGCCAGCAGCTCTACGACAGTGAACACTGAAGCTTTCTTT,CASSSTTVNTEAFF
.,.,TRBV19,TRBJ1-2,TGTGCCAGTAGTCCTCAGTTCTGGGACCACTACACCTTC,CASSPQFWDHYTF
few,.,TRBV10-3,TRBJ2-3,TGTGCCATCAGGGGGAACCAAGGCACAGATACGCAGTATTTT,CAIRGNQGTDTQYF
.,TRBD2,TRBV6-1,TRBJ2-3,TGTGCCAGCAGTGCCGGGACTAGCGGTAGCACAGATACGCAGTATTTT,CASSAGTSGSTDTQYF
.,.,TRBV7-8,TRBJ2-2,TGTGCCAGCAGCTTAATCCGGGGAACCGGGGAGCTGTTTTTT,CASSLIRGTGELFF
few,.,TRBV19,TRBJ1-5,TGTGCCAGTACCCGCAGGAACAGCAATCAGCCCCAGCATTTT,CASTRRNSNQPQHF
few,TRBD1,TRBV11-2,TRBJ2-1,TGTGCCAGCAGCTTGGATTCTTTGGGACAGGGAATTTTGGAGCAGTTCTTC,CASSLDSLGQGILEQFF
many,.,TRBV10-2,TRBJ2-7,TGCGCCAGCACTCCTTCCTCCGGCGAGCAGTACTTC,CASTPSSGEQYF
.,.,TRBV6-6,TRBJ1-5,TGTGCCAGCAGCATCCCGAATCAGCCCCAGCATTTT,CASSIPNQPQHF
.,TRBD1,TRBV18,TRBJ2-7,TGTGCCAGCTCCCAAGGGGGCCAGGGGGCGCATGAGCAGTACTTC,CASSQGGQGAHEQYF
.,.,TRBV5-1,TRBJ2-5,TGCGCCAGCAGCCCTTTAGCGGTTTCAGAGACCCAGTACTTC,CASSPLAVSETQYF
.,.,TRBV28,TRBJ2-7,TGTGCCAGCAGTCTGACGGTGGCCTACGAGCAGTACTTC,CASSLTVAYEQYF
.,TRBD2,TRBV6-1,TRBJ2-5,TGTGCCAGCAGTGAAGCGCTGGCGGGAGGGCAAGAGACCCAGTACTTC,CASSEALAGGQETQYF
.,.,TRBV18,TRBJ2-1,TGTGCCAGCTCACCACGTGTCTGGGCTACAAGCTCCTACAATGAGCAGTTCTTC,CASSPRVWATSSYNEQFF
few,.,TRBV7-2,TRBJ1-5,TGTGCCAGCAGCTTAGACTACTATCAGCCCCAGCATTTT,CASSLDYYQPQHF
.,TRBD2,TRBV11-3,TRBJ2-2,TGTGCCAGCAGCTTGGGCGGGAGGGCGATCGGGGAGCTGTTTTTT,CASSLGGRAIGELFF
.,TRBD2,TRBV27,TRBJ2-7,TGTGCCAGCAGTTTATTATCTAGCGGGAGGGCCCCCGGGCTTTACGAGCAGTACTTC,CASSLLSSGRAPGLYEQYF
.,.,TRBV28,TRBJ1-3,TGTGCCAGCAGCTCTGGGGGAAACACCATATATTTT,CASSSGGNTIYF
.,TRBD2,TRBV7-6,TRBJ2-1,TGTGCCAGCACCCCCGGGATTCTAGCGGGACCCCTTAGCTCCTACAATGAGCAGTTCTTC,CASTPGILAGPLSSYNEQFF
.,.,TRBV2,TRBJ1-4,TGTGCCAGCAGGGGGGACACCTTTAATGAAAAACTGTTTTTT,CASRGDTFNEKLFF
.,.,TRBV5-1,TRBJ2-2,TGCGCCAGCAGCGTGAACACCGGGGAGCTGTTTTTT,CASSVNTGELFF
.,.,TRBV2,TRBJ1-4,TGTGCCAGCAGTTACGGTACAGGGTCGGGTAATGAAAAACTGTTTTTT,CASSYGTGSGNEKLFF
.,.,TRBV5-1,TRBJ2-3,TGCGCCAGCCAGTGGGACACAGATACGCAGTATTTT,CASQWDTDTQYF
.,.,TRBV6-6,TRBJ2-7,TGTGCCAGCAGTTTGACAGCCACGACTAACTACGAGCAGTACTTC,CASSLTATTNYEQYF
.,.,TRBV10-1,TRBJ2-5,TGCGCCAGCAGTGAGTCGCTAGCGAGACAAGAGACCCAGTACTTC,CASSESLARQETQYF
.,TRBD1,TRBV9,TRBJ1-2,TGTGCCAGCAGCACCCGACAGGGGGTAAGCTATGGCTACACCTTC,CASSTRQGVSYGYTF
.,TRBD1,TRBV5-5,TRBJ1-2,TGTGCCAGCAGCTTGGCGGGGGCGGGACAGGCCCTATATGGCTACACCTTC,CASSLAGAGQALYGYTF
.,TRBD1,TRBV19,TRBJ2-7,TGTGCCAGTAAAGTACGGACAGGGGCCTCCTACGAGCAGTACTTC,CASKVRTGASYEQYF